A single sample is the source of the 23 T cell receptor beta chains below, sequenced in a study of PD-1 blockade in classical Hodgkin lymphoma. Produced via immunoSEQ multiplex PCR; TCRdb's table is partial and in-frame only. The top ten clones hold approximately 8.1% of a sample with about 40,000 clones, almost 90% of them seen once. Every one of the patients relapsed after autologous stem cell transplantation (brentuximab vedotin exposure was variable). The sample here was peripheral blood mononuclear cells (PBMCs), taken before the second cycle of nivolumab. These receptors were taken from a human donor with classical Hodgkin lymphoma.

The CDR3 here is CASSGVSGQPQHF. CDR3 bases: TGTGCCAGCAGTGGTGTATCTGGGCAGCCCCAGCATTTT. The chain combines TRBV2 with TRBJ1-5; D gene ambiguous. Per germline, CDR1 SNHLY and CDR2 FYNNEI. The CDR3 has 13 residues. Trimming cost V 4 bases and J 7 bases, with 11 bases left between them.

This chain joins TRBV7-6 and TRBJ2-7; D possibly uses TRBD1 or TRBD2 (5 bases each). This CDR3 is built from 15 residues. Germline V CDR1 and CDR2: SGHVS, FNYEAQ. Trimming removed 4 bases at V and 2 bases at J, with 15 bases between. The CDR3 coding sequence is TGTGCCAGCAGCTCCGGGGCCCGAAAGCCCTACGAGCAGTACTTC. Translating it yields CASSSGARKPYEQYF. The complete variable domain, with remaining parts taken from reference TRBV7-6 and TRBJ2-7, reads GAGVSQSPRYKVTKRGQDVALRCDPISGHVSLYWYRQALGQGPEFLTYFNYEAQQDKSGLPNDRFSAERPEGSISTLTIQRTEQRDSAMYRCASSSGARKPYEQYFGPGTRLTVT.

CDR3 in amino acids: CASSSASDPATNEKLFF. In DNA, the CDR3 is TGTGCCAGTAGTAGCGCATCCGACCCCGCAACTAATGAAAAACTGTTTTTT. V and J are TRBV19 and TRBJ1-4; D is undetermined. Germline assignment: CDR1 LNHDA and CDR2 SQIVND (reference sequence). Trimming shortened V by 4 bases and J by 0 bases, and 15 bases separated the two germline ends. CDR3 length: 17 residues.

This chain connects TRBV25-1 to TRBJ2-2; 7 nucleotides match TRBD2. V lost 5 bases and J lost 0; bases outside the gene matches: 3. From germline, CDR1 is MGHDK and CDR2 SYGVNS. This CDR3 region has 15 residues. CDR3 sequence: CASSQLAPNTGELFF. For the CDR3, the DNA is TGTGCCAGCAGTCAACTAGCGCCGAACACCGGGGAGCTGTTTTTT.

The chain recombines TRBV11-1 with TRBJ1-5; no clear D. This CDR3 has 17 amino acids. The V and J ends lost 2 bases and 5 bases respectively, with 19 bases between them. Germline-derived CDR1 and CDR2 are SGHAT and FQDESV (reference sequence). The CDR3 DNA is TGTGCCAGCAGCTTATCGGGCGACACGGGTTTTTATCAGCCCCAGCATTTT. This sequence encodes CASSLSGDTGFYQPQHF.

V and J are TRBV29-1 and TRBJ2-1; D unclear. V lost 4 bases, J lost 8 bases, and 12 bases lay in between. CDR3 length: 12 residues. Per the germline V gene, CDR1 is SQVTM and CDR2 is ANQGSEA. The CDR3 loop reads CSVAPRLDEQFF. In nucleotides, the CDR3 is TGCAGCGTTGCTCCGCGTCTCGATGAGCAGTTCTTC.

CDR3 DNA sequence: TGCGCCAGCAGCCAGTTGGACCTAGGACTAGCGGCCTACAATGAGCAGTTCTTC. It is translated as CASSQLDLGLAAYNEQFF. This sequence joins TRBV4-1 and TRBJ2-1; 10 bases map to TRBD2. After removal of 3 bases from V and 2 bases from J, the junction contained 10 bases not matched to a gene. CDR1 is MGHRA and CDR2 is YSYEKL in the germline V gene. The CDR3 extends over 18 amino acids.

This clone was seen a few times. V and J are TRBV9 and TRBJ1-3; D is ambiguous. The germline CDR1 and CDR2 sequences are SGDLS and YYNGEE. The CDR3 runs to 15 residues. Trimming took off 0 bases at V and 4 bases at J, with 11 bases between the two ends. The CDR3 nucleotides are TGTGCCAGCAGCGTAGGGGTTTCACCCGGAAACACCATATATTTT. It encodes CASSVGVSPGNTIYF.

CDR3 amino acids: CASSLDHLRFF. The CDR3 bases are TGTGCCAGCAGCTTGGACCATTTACGGTTCTTC. The chain employs TRBV5-4 and TRBJ2-1, with D unclear. V lost 0 bases to trimming and J lost 15 bases, with 10 bases between them. The CDR3 totals 11 residues. The germline CDR1 and CDR2 sequences are SGHNT and YYREEE (reference sequence).

The gene calls are TRBV20-1 and TRBJ1-2; tentatively, D is TRBD1 (5 bases). The CDR3 is 10 residues long. Deletions cut 5 bases from V and 10 bases from J, with 11 bases between. CDR1 is DFQATT, CDR2 SNEGSKA, per germline (reference sequence). The CDR3 sequence: CSAPGRAYTF. CDR3 sequence (DNA): TGCAGTGCTCCAGGGCGGGCCTACACCTTC.

CDR3 DNA sequence: TGTGCCAGCACCCTTCGGGGCTCCCGGTACGAGCAGTACTTC. Its translation: CASTLRGSRYEQYF. This sequence joins TRBV13 and TRBJ2-7, with D tentatively TRBD1 or TRBD2 (5 bases each). Germline assignment: CDR1 PRHDT and CDR2 FYEKMQ (reference sequence). The V gene lost 7 bases and the J gene lost 4 bases, with 17 bases spanning the gap. The length of the CDR3 is 14 residues.

The gene calls are TRBV19 and TRBJ1-2; possible D gene TRBD1, 6 bases. CDR3 length equals 14 residues. Deletions cut 0 bases from V and 2 bases from J, with 7 bases between. Germline values: CDR1 LNHDA, CDR2 SQIVND (reference sequence). For the CDR3, the DNA is TGTGCCAGTAGTATAGACAGGGGAAACTATGGCTACACCTTC. This codes for CASSIDRGNYGYTF.

The chain is built from TRBV30 and TRBJ1-2, with D uncertain. V gave up 2 bases and J gave up 5 bases, with 18 bases separating them. CDR3 length: 15 residues. The V gene's germline CDR1 is GTSNPN and CDR2 SVGIG (reference sequence). The CDR3 region is CAWSHFPGPSYGYTF. CDR3 coding DNA: TGTGCCTGGAGTCACTTCCCTGGACCCTCGTATGGCTACACCTTC.

The genes are TRBV28 and TRBJ2-7, with D maybe TRBD2 (5 bases). This CDR3 region has 14 residues. Germline CDR1 and CDR2: MDHEN and SYDVKM. Trimming left V 1 base short and J 2 bases short, with 9 bases between. The CDR3 sequence is CASSLSSGTYEQYF. DNA for the CDR3: TGTGCCAGCAGTTTATCCAGCGGAACCTACGAGCAGTACTTC.

The V gene is TRBV11-3, the J gene TRBJ2-7; TRBD2 might be the D (6 bases). CDR1 and CDR2 (germline): SGHNT, YENEEA. Trimming removed 1 base from V and 4 bases from J, with 8 bases in between. The CDR3 length is 13 residues. The chain's CDR3 is CASSLGGGYEQYF. The CDR3 coding sequence is TGTGCCAGCAGCTTAGGTGGGGGGTACGAGCAGTACTTC. Full variable domain (remainder filled in from reference TRBV11-3 and TRBJ2-7): EAGVVQSPRYKIIEKKQPVAFWCNPISGHNTLYWYLQNLGQGPELLIRYENEEAVDDSQLPKDRFSAERLKGVDSTLKIQPAELGDSAVYLCASSLGGGYEQYFGPGTRLTVT.

The chain recombines TRBV6-5 with TRBJ1-3; D not resolved. The CDR3 totals 15 residues. Per germline, CDR1 MNHEY and CDR2 SVGAGI. V was cut by 0 bases and J by 0 bases, with 6 bases left in between. The DNA for the CDR3 is TGTGCCAGCAGTTACTCACGGCTCTCTGGAAACACCATATATTTT. Protein: CASSYSRLSGNTIYF.

This chain links TRBV25-1 with TRBJ1-3; D remains unclear. The germline V gene has CDR1 MGHDK and CDR2 SYGVNS. CDR3 size: 13 residues. V was pared by 3 bases and J by 4 bases, with 7 bases between. The CDR3 loop reads CASSDSLGNTIYF. CDR3 nucleotide sequence: TGTGCCAGCAGTGATAGTTTAGGAAACACCATATATTTT.

The chain carries TRBV27 and TRBJ2-7; 11 positions match TRBD2. Per the germline V gene, CDR1 is MNHEY and CDR2 is SMNVEV (reference sequence). Germline trimming cut 3 bases from V and 1 base from J; bases unmatched to any gene: 2. The CDR3 is 15 residues long. Here the CDR3 DNA reads TGTGCCAGCAGTTTTTTAGCGGGAGGGTCCTACGAGCAGTACTTC. Amino acid sequence: CASSFLAGGSYEQYF.

The sample holds one count of this clone. In nucleotides, the CDR3 is TGTGCCAGCAGCTTGGATCCGGGAGGCGGGTACGAGCAGTACTTC. Protein sequence: CASSLDPGGGYEQYF. The chain links TRBV5-4 to TRBJ2-7, with 7 bases lining up with TRBD2. The junction had 7 bases not matched to a gene; V was cut back by 0 bases and J by 4 bases. The germline V gene encodes CDR1 SGHNT and CDR2 YYREEE (reference sequence). The length of the CDR3 is 15 residues. Supplemented by reference TRBV5-4 and TRBJ2-7, the full variable domain reads ETGVTQSPTHLIKTRGQQVTLRCSSQSGHNTVSWYQQALGQGPQFIFQYYREEENGRGNFPPRFSGLQFPNYSSELNVNALELDDSALYLCASSLDPGGGYEQYFGPGTRLTVT.

This clone was observed once. The rearrangement links TRBV27 to TRBJ1-5, with D possibly matching TRBD1 (5 bases). Germline values: CDR1 MNHEY, CDR2 SMNVEV (reference sequence). V lost 6 bases, J lost 5 bases, and 17 bases lay in between. The CDR3 sequence is 15 residues long. The CDR3 DNA follows: TGTGCCAGCAGCCAGATTCAGGGTTTAGATCAGCCCCAGCATTTT. Residues: CASSQIQGLDQPQHF.

J is TRBJ2-5 and V is TRBV25-1, with no clear D. Germline CDR1 MGHDK, CDR2 SYGVNS. Trimming took off 5 bases at V and 2 bases at J, with 12 bases between the two ends. The CDR3 contains 14 residues. CDR3 nucleotide sequence: TGTGCCAGCAGTCCTCCAGGTAGTCAAGAGACCCAGTACTTC. This encodes CASSPPGSQETQYF.

J is TRBJ2-3 and V is TRBV11-2; D is unresolved. CDR1 and CDR2 (germline): SGHAT, FQNNGV. V was trimmed by 5 bases and J by 6 bases, leaving 9 bases between them. The CDR3 has 12 amino acids. Here the CDR3 reads CASSPTSDTQYF. In nucleotides, the CDR3 is TGTGCCAGCAGCCCGACTTCGGATACGCAGTATTTT.

CDR3 nucleotides: TGTGCTAGTAGTACCTCCTACGAGCAGTACTTC. It translates to CASSTSYEQYF. The genes are TRBV12-5 and TRBJ2-7; D gene unclear. This CDR3 contains 11 residues. Germline values: CDR1 LGHNT, CDR2 FRNRAP. V shed 8 bases and J shed 0 bases, with 5 bases lying between them.